These 3 T cell receptor beta chains were sequenced from one sample in a study of beta chain features in type 1 diabetes. Study outcomes and limitations: TCRB CDR3s from Type 1 diabetes patients were moderately but significantly shorter in all four CD4+ subsets.

The sequenced template was cDNA made from the entire isolated RNA. Some clones are missing from TCRdb's copy, which holds only in-frame ones; the method was immunoSEQ multiplex PCR. The sample has some 350,000 clones, roughly a tenth seen once; the top ten hold about 0.63%. What these receptors recognize is not known. The sample was central memory CD4+ T cells from blood. The receptors shown here come from a man between 25 and 39 years old with type 1 diabetes.

In this sample, this clone turned up many times. The rearrangement uses TRBV10-3 and TRBJ2-1, with TRBD2 matching 11 bases. CDR3 length equals 13 residues. V lost 10 bases, J lost 5 bases, and 4 bases stayed unmatched. Germline CDR1 is ENHRY and CDR2 is SYGVKD. The CDR3 DNA follows: TGTGCCAGTAGCGGGAGGGATCACAATGAGCAGTTCTTC. Protein product: CASSGRDHNEQFF.

This chain links TRBV5-8 with TRBJ2-1; D unclear. V dropped 3 bases and J dropped 2 bases, with 6 bases sitting between them. Germline CDR1 reads SGHTS; CDR2 reads YDEGEE. The CDR3 is made up of 13 amino acids. DNA for the CDR3: TGTGCCAGCAGCTCCCTGCCCTACAATGAGCAGTTCTTC. This encodes CASSSLPYNEQFF.

The chain has TRBV28 and TRBJ2-7; 7 bases are shared with TRBD1. CDR1 and CDR2 from the germline V gene are MDHEN and SYDVKM. This CDR3 is built from 15 residues. After removal of 5 bases from V and 0 bases from J, the junction contained 7 bases not matched to a gene. As DNA, the CDR3 is TGTGCCAGCAGTGTTGCCGGGACAGCCTCCTACGAGCAGTACTTC. Translating it yields CASSVAGTASYEQYF.